This T cell receptor (beta chain) appears in the sequencing data of a study of shared clonotypes between healthy human individuals. Background on the study: Each donor's CD8 memory used one plate, CD8 naive two, each CD4 subset three.

From germline, CDR1 is SGHTA and CDR2 FQGNSA. Losses at the gene ends were 1 base for V and 6 bases for J; bases not matched to a gene: 5. This CDR3 is 14 amino acids long. About this clone: Distinct nucleotide sequences in the sample also encode this CDR3.

Clones were read by immunoSEQ multiplex PCR, and TCRdb kept only the in-frame ones, dropping some. The sample carries over 850,000 clones, about 80% recorded once. What was sequenced was memory CD4+ T cells from PBMCs. Subset given: CD45RA-negative fraction. This TCR came from a man aged 18 to 30 in good health. Some clones in this sample may be carry-over from other donors' samples. The rearrangement links TRBV7-2 to TRBJ2-7; 8 bases are a match to TRBD1. For the CDR3, the DNA is TGTGCCAGCAGCTTAGTCGGCAGGGGGCGCGAGCAGTACTTC. Translation: CASSLVGRGREQYF.